These T cell receptor beta chains were read from a single sample in a study of blood T cells in healthy people across ages. TCRdb reprocessed the 5' RACE reads via MiXCR and lists one record per CDR3 protein. The data hold fewer than 700,000 distinct CDR3 sequences, with 40% to 50% observed a single time. Material: blood. Receptor source: a man at least 80 years old in good health. Each CDR3 is given with its conserved first and last residue. A D gene is named only where the DNA matches it firmly. Not every row has a clone size; where given, it reads once, few, many or a size class.

TRBV5-1	TRBJ1-1	.	.	CASSLVAGDYTEAFF	TGCGCCAGCAGCTTGGTGGCGGGAGACTACACTGAAGCTTTCTTT
TRBV20-1	TRBJ2-5	TRBD1	once	CSAPLRDRGRETQYF	TGCAGTGCCCCCCTCCGGGACAGGGGCAGGGAGACCCAGTACTTC
TRBV5-1	TRBJ1-1	TRBD1	.	CASTGGFSTEAFF	TGCGCCAGCACAGGGGGTTTTAGCACTGAAGCTTTCTTT
TRBV11-1	TRBJ2-7	TRBD2	.	CASSLSGSVYEQYF	TGTGCCAGCAGCTTGAGCGGGAGTGTCTACGAGCAGTACTTC
TRBV3-1	TRBJ1-2	TRBD1	few	CASSLGQSASTF	TGTGCCAGCAGCCTGGGACAGTCGGCCAGCACCTTC
TRBV9	TRBJ2-3	TRBD1	few	CASSQLDRVSTDTQYF	TGTGCCAGCAGCCAACTAGACAGGGTTAGCACAGATACGCAGTATTTT
TRBV7-3	TRBJ2-1	.	.	CASSPVRGSYNEQFF	TGTGCCAGCAGCCCCGTAAGGGGCTCCTACAATGAGCAGTTCTTC
TRBV7-9	TRBJ2-7	.	once	CASSLAVGSYGQYF	TGTGCCAGCAGCTTAGCGGTCGGGTCCTACGGGCAGTACTTC
TRBV2	TRBJ2-1	.	few	CASSGPYGGGPDGEQFF	TGTGCCAGCAGTGGGCCGTATGGCGGGGGCCCAGACGGTGAGCAGTTCTTC
TRBV7-8	TRBJ2-5	.	.	CASSLGPSSNEQYF	TGTGCCAGCAGCTTAGGACCCTCTAGTAATGAGCAGTACTTC
TRBV2	TRBJ2-5	.	.	CASAVGGFGETQYF	TGTGCCAGCGCCGTTGGAGGCTTCGGGGAGACCCAGTACTTC
TRBV18	TRBJ2-5	.	few	CASSPRTDETQYF	TGTGCCAGCTCACCACGGACAGATGAGACCCAGTACTTC
TRBV27	TRBJ2-1	TRBD2	.	CASRPGLVYNEQFF	TGTGCCAGCAGACCGGGACTAGTGTACAATGAGCAGTTCTTC
TRBV4-2	TRBJ2-1	TRBD2	few	CASSQVTRGTSGRGETQFF	TGTGCCAGCAGCCAAGTAACTCGAGGGACTAGCGGGAGGGGAGAGACCCAGTTCTTC
TRBV15	TRBJ2-3	.	few	CATSRARGDTQYF	TGTGCCACCAGCAGAGCTAGGGGAGATACGCAGTATTTT
TRBV7-2	TRBJ2-5	.	.	CASSPVLVGETQYF	TGTGCCAGCAGCCCCGTACTAGTTGGAGAGACCCAGTACTTC